The 18 T cell receptor beta chains reported below all come from one sample, sequenced in a study of response to subunit inactivated influenza vaccine. MiXCR, applied by TCRdb to the RT-PCR reads, yields one record per CDR3 protein. This table holds a few hundred thousand distinct CDR3 sequences, over 9% found once. This sample was shared with a second study, whose subject was T cells expressing NK-cell markers. As that study records: Generation of TCR beta cDNA was performed by 5'RACE template switching incorporating UMIs.

Specimen: PBMCs from blood, collected on the day of vaccination. These receptors were collected from a man aged 45-65 years who received an inactivated influenza vaccine.

The gene calls are TRBV7-2 and TRBJ2-5, with 7 bases aligning to TRBD2. This CDR3 is 14 amino acids long. CDR1 SGHTA and CDR2 FQGNSA come from the germline V gene. J gave up 5 bases and V 5 bases, and 8 bases lay outside the gene matches. The CDR3 spells CASSPSGGVETQYF. The CDR3 region has the DNA TGTGCCAGCAGCCCCTCTGGGGGGGTGGAGACCCAGTACTTC.

The chain is built from TRBV5-1 and TRBJ2-1, with D possibly TRBD1 on 6 matching bases. The CDR3 consists of 14 residues. Germline loops: CDR1 SGHRS, CDR2 YFSETQ. Trimming left V 3 bases short and J 2 bases short, with 9 bases between. CDR3 amino acids: CASSSRTAYNEQFF. The DNA of the CDR3 is TGCGCCAGCAGCTCCCGGACAGCCTACAATGAGCAGTTCTTC.

Only a few counts were recorded for this clonotype. The J gene is TRBJ2-7, the V gene TRBV6-5, with D possibly matching TRBD2 (5 bases). The V gene's germline CDR1 is MNHEY and CDR2 SVGAGI. The CDR3 has 15 residues. V lost 3 bases to trimming and J lost 3 bases, with 15 bases between them. The CDR3 loop is CASSYGRGGGYEQYF. CDR3 sequence (DNA): TGTGCCAGCAGTTATGGGCGAGGAGGAGGCTACGAGCAGTACTTC.

The rearrangement links TRBV4-3 to TRBJ2-2; tentative D call: TRBD1 (6 bases). Germline V CDR1 and CDR2: LGHNA, YSLEER. CDR3 length: 16 residues. V was cut by 0 bases and J by 6 bases, with 14 bases left in between. CDR3 in amino acids: CASSQDFDRPSGELFF. The DNA of the CDR3 is TGCGCCAGCAGCCAAGATTTCGACAGGCCCTCCGGGGAGCTGTTTTTT.

The chain links TRBV27 to TRBJ2-3; 9 positions agree with TRBD1. This CDR3 is built from 15 residues. CDR1 is MNHEY and CDR2 is SMNVEV in the germline V gene (reference sequence). With 2 bases clipped from V and 9 bases from J, the junction kept 9 bases outside the gene matches. CDR3 residues: CASSLQGQGYLTQYF. DNA for the CDR3: TGTGCCAGCAGTTTACAGGGACAGGGTTATCTCACGCAGTATTTT.

There are a few counts of this clonotype. V gene TRBV12-3 or TRBV12-4 combines with J gene TRBJ2-1; 11 nucleotides align to TRBD2. Trimming removed 7 bases from V and 5 bases from J; junction bases left unmatched: 7. The CDR3 has 15 amino acids. CDR3 amino acids: CASTPLAGGNNEQFF. The CDR3 DNA follows: TGTGCCAGCACCCCCTTAGCGGGGGGGAACAATGAGCAGTTCTTC.

The chain employs TRBV3-1 and TRBJ2-7; D gene uncertain. The germline CDR1 and CDR2 sequences are LGHDT and YNNKEL (reference sequence). The CDR3 runs to 14 residues. Trimming stripped 4 bases from V and 1 base from J, with 11 bases between. The CDR3 loop is CASSRRPRSYEQYF. CDR3 sequence (DNA): TGTGCCAGCAGCCGCCGCCCCCGTTCCTACGAGCAGTACTTC.

This sequence joins TRBV20-1 and TRBJ2-1; TRBD1 matches 9 bases. Germline loops: CDR1 DFQATT, CDR2 SNEGSKA (reference sequence). The CDR3 extends over 16 amino acids. V lost 0 bases to trimming and J lost 7 bases; unmatched junction nucleotides: 10. The CDR3 region has the DNA TGCAGTGCTAGAGATCCCCCCGGGACAGGGATTAATGAGCAGTTCTTC. Translated, it gives CSARDPPGTGINEQFF.

The genes are TRBV5-1 and TRBJ2-3, with D tentatively TRBD1 (7 bases). The CDR3 spans 15 residues. CDR1 is SGHRS and CDR2 is YFSETQ in the germline V gene. V was cut by 4 bases and J by 2 bases, with 14 bases left in between. DNA of the CDR3: TGCGCCAGCAGCAACGACAGGGACTTCACAGATACGCAGTATTTT. Translating it yields CASSNDRDFTDTQYF. Filled out from reference TRBV5-1 and TRBJ2-3, the complete variable domain reads KAGVTQTPRYLIKTRGQQVTLSCSPISGHRSVSWYQQTPGQGLQFLFEYFSETQRNKGNFPGRFSGRQFSNSRSEMNVSTLELGDSALYLCASSNDRDFTDTQYFGPGTRLTVL.

With respect to this clonotype: A much larger clone sits a single nucleotide away, making a read error possible. Here the CDR3 omits its conserved ending phenylalanine or tryptophan, so a read error is the likely source. The V call is TRBV12-3 or TRBV12-4, the J call TRBJ2-7; D remains unclear. This CDR3 is 13 amino acids long. The germline V and J ends were trimmed by 3 bases and 3 bases, with 9 bases remaining between them. In nucleotides, the CDR3 is TGTGCCAGCAGTTTCGGTCACAACTACGAGCAGTACTCC. This translates into CASSFGHNYEQYS.

This clonotype was seen many times. This chain connects TRBV7-2 to TRBJ1-4; 9 bases are shared with TRBD1. Germline V lookup: CDR1 SGHTA, CDR2 FQGNSA. V lost 1 base to trimming and J lost 5 bases; unmatched junction nucleotides: 2. This CDR3 has 15 amino acids. The CDR3 region is CASSLGDRENEKLFF. The CDR3 DNA reads as TGTGCCAGCAGCTTAGGGGACAGGGAAAATGAAAAACTGTTTTTT.

This chain joins TRBV7-9 and TRBJ2-3; TRBD2 matches 10 bases. The CDR3 totals 15 residues. V shed 6 bases, J shed 3 bases, and the junction held 6 bases outside the gene matches. From germline, CDR1 is SEHNR and CDR2 FQNEAQ (reference sequence). CDR3 nucleotides: TGTGCCAGCAGTTCCCGGACTAGCGGAACAGATACGCAGTATTTT. Translating it yields CASSSRTSGTDTQYF.

The rearrangement uses TRBV29-1 and TRBJ2-5; TRBD1 matches at 7 bases. The CDR3 runs to 13 residues. CDR1 SQVTM and CDR2 ANQGSEA come from the germline V gene. Unmatched junction bases numbered 3, after V lost 4 bases and J lost 1 base. In DNA, the CDR3 is TGCAGCGTTGTACAGGGGCTCCAAGAGACCCAGTACTTC. As protein: CSVVQGLQETQYF. Full variable domain (outside the CDR3, taken from reference TRBV29-1 and TRBJ2-5): SAVISQKPSRDICQRGTSLTIQCQVDSQVTMMFWYRQQPGQSLTLIATANQGSEATYESGFVIDKFPISRPNLTFSTLTVSNMSPEDSSIYLCSVVQGLQETQYFGPGTRLLVL.

Ten or more counts support this clonotype. The genes are TRBV20-1 and TRBJ1-5; tentative D call: TRBD1 (5 bases). Germline CDR1 and CDR2: DFQATT and SNEGSKA (reference sequence). Trimming pared 4 bases from V and 4 bases from J, leaving 11 bases between. The length of the CDR3 is 13 residues. This chain's CDR3 is CSATRGGNQPQHF. Here the CDR3 DNA reads TGCAGTGCTACCCGGGGGGGTAATCAGCCCCAGCATTTT.

This clonotype was counted only a few times. This chain links TRBV9 with TRBJ2-3; D gene unclear. V was clipped by 1 base and J by 2 bases, with 11 bases between them. CDR1 is SGDLS, CDR2 YYNGEE, per germline. The CDR3 runs to 15 residues. In DNA form, the CDR3 reads TGTGCCAGCAGCGTAACGGACGACCTCACAGATACGCAGTATTTT. As protein: CASSVTDDLTDTQYF.

This clonotype was recorded at least ten times. The chain couples TRBV10-3 to TRBJ2-6, with 7 bases aligning to TRBD1. Germline loops: CDR1 ENHRY, CDR2 SYGVKD. J lost 0 bases, V lost 3 bases, and 5 bases had no gene match. CDR3 length: 17 residues. CDR3 protein: CAISEGGRSSGANVLTF. The CDR3 DNA follows: TGTGCCATCAGTGAAGGGGGCAGAAGCTCTGGGGCCAACGTCCTGACTTTC.

V gene TRBV5-5 combines with J gene TRBJ2-2; weak D call: TRBD1 (6 bases). The CDR3 totals 16 residues. Germline V gives CDR1 SGHKS, CDR2 YYEKEE (reference sequence). V was trimmed by 0 bases and J by 7 bases, leaving 16 bases between them. In DNA, the CDR3 is TGTGCCAGCAGCTTGGGGACAGCCCTAGAAGGCGGGGAGCTGTTTTTT. As protein: CASSLGTALEGGELFF.

This clonotype was counted ten times or more. The chain uses TRBV7-2 and TRBJ2-3, with 10 bases aligning to TRBD2. Germline V gives CDR1 SGHTA, CDR2 FQGNSA. CDR3 length equals 15 residues. V gave up 4 bases and J gave up 4 bases; unmatched junction bases: 5. Here the CDR3 DNA reads TGTGCCAGCAGCTCTTTTAGCGGGGGGCCAGATACGCAGTATTTT. Its protein is CASSSFSGGPDTQYF. The variable domain in full, completed from reference TRBV7-2 and TRBJ2-3, reads GAGVSQSPSNKVTEKGKDVELRCDPISGHTALYWYRQSLGQGLEFLIYFQGNSAPDKSGLPSDRFSAERTGGSVSTLTIQRTQQEDSAVYLCASSSFSGGPDTQYFGPGTRLTVL.